These 21 T cell receptor beta chains came from one sample sequenced in a study of blood T cells in healthy people across ages. Together with a sample-barcoded 5' primer, a J-beta primer mix was included in a second PCR lasting roughly 7 to 11 cycles. MiXCR, applied by TCRdb to the 5' RACE reads, yields one record per CDR3 protein. Of 550,000 to 750,000 distinct CDR3 sequences listed, around 21% are singletons. Sequencing was carried out using blood. These receptors came from an older man in good health.

The chain uses TRBV27 and TRBJ2-5, with TRBD2 identical over 11 bases. The DNA end is a closer match to TRBJ2-1, so the J assignment may be wrong. The CDR3 runs 17 residues. Germline V gives CDR1 MNHEY, CDR2 SMNVEV (reference sequence). The CDR3 DNA reads as TGTGCCAGCCACCGGAGTAGCGGGAGGGGCCTGAGCAATGAGCAGTTCTTC. It codes for CASHRSSGRGLSNEQFF.

The chain recombines TRBV9 with TRBJ2-5; D is possibly TRBD2 (6 bases). The J call may be wrong; the DNA end is better matched by TRBJ2-7. The CDR3 contains 17 residues. Per germline, CDR1 SGDLS and CDR2 YYNGEE. In nucleotides, the CDR3 is TGTGCCAGCAGCGTAGATCTACCGGGGCGGGGCTCCTACGAGCAGTACTTC. It translates to CASSVDLPGRGSYEQYF.

V gene TRBV2 combines with J gene TRBJ2-3; a weak D match, TRBD2 (6 bases). V lost 7 bases to trimming and J lost 0 bases, with 17 bases between them. This CDR3 is built from 16 residues. CDR1 SNHLY and CDR2 FYNNEI come from the germline V gene. The CDR3 here is CASKAAGPLSTDTQYF. The DNA for the CDR3 is TGTGCCAGCAAGGCGGCGGGACCACTTAGCACAGATACGCAGTATTTT.

This clonotype was seen more than once but under ten times. The chain joins TRBV5-8 to TRBJ2-5; perhaps TRBD1 as D (6 bases). CDR1 is SGHTS and CDR2 is YDEGEE in the germline V gene. The V end was cut by 4 bases, the J end by 9 bases, with 19 bases between. The CDR3 has 14 residues. CDR3 residues: CASSLTGTPGAQYF. As DNA, the CDR3 is TGTGCCAGCAGCCTAACCGGGACACCTGGGGCCCAGTACTTC.

This clonotype was detected once. The chain recombines TRBV15 with TRBJ2-5, with 13 bases that match TRBD2. Germline CDR1 LNHNV, CDR2 YYDKDF (reference sequence). The CDR3 is 18 residues long. The trim removed 1 base at V and 5 bases at J, leaving 10 bases unmatched. The CDR3 loop is CATSRGTSGSLQRETQYF. The CDR3 DNA sequence: TGTGCCACCAGCAGAGGGACTAGCGGGAGTCTCCAGAGGGAGACCCAGTACTTC.

The genes are TRBV4-3 and TRBJ2-1; 9 positions agree with TRBD2. This CDR3 has 16 amino acids. Germline V gives CDR1 LGHNA, CDR2 YSLEER. V lost 0 bases to trimming and J lost 7 bases; unmatched junction nucleotides: 7. The chain's CDR3 is CASSQDRTSAWNEQFF. CDR3 coding DNA: TGCGCCAGCAGCCAAGACAGGACTAGCGCGTGGAATGAGCAGTTCTTC.

Worth noting for this clonotype: This may be a read error, as it is one base from a much larger clone. V and J are TRBV2 and TRBJ2-5; D is perhaps TRBD1 (5 bases). The end of the DNA aligns better with TRBJ2-7, so the J call may be wrong. The CDR3 consists of 12 residues. Germline lookup yields CDR1 SNHLY and CDR2 FYNNEI. CDR3 DNA sequence: TGTGCCAACAGTGAAGGGGACTACGAGCAGTACTTC. Its translation: CANSEGDYEQYF.

This chain connects TRBV20-1 to TRBJ2-7, with 9 positions matching TRBD1. The CDR3 runs 14 residues. V shed 2 bases, J shed 5 bases, and the junction held 7 bases outside the gene matches. Germline V gene lookup returns CDR1 DFQATT and CDR2 SNEGSKA (reference sequence). The CDR3 protein is CSARTGTGSDEQYF. In DNA, the CDR3 is TGCAGTGCTAGAACCGGGACAGGGAGTGACGAGCAGTACTTC.

This clonotype was recorded once. This sequence joins TRBV20-1 and TRBJ2-5; TRBD2 matches 7 bases. CDR1 and CDR2 (germline): DFQATT, SNEGSKA (reference sequence). V shed 0 bases and J 4 bases; nucleotides not matched to a gene: 8. There are 15 residues in the CDR3. CDR3 sequence (DNA): TGCAGTGCTAGAGATAGGCGGGGGAACTTAGAGACCCAGTACTTC. Translated, it gives CSARDRRGNLETQYF.

The chain uses TRBV7-3 and TRBJ1-1; the D is unclear. The CDR3 is 13 amino acids. Germline lookup yields CDR1 SGHTA and CDR2 FQGTGA. V dropped 8 bases and J dropped 0 bases, with 10 bases sitting between them. CDR3 sequence: CASPGFMNTEAFF. The DNA for the CDR3 is TGTGCCAGCCCTGGTTTCATGAACACTGAAGCTTTCTTT.

This clonotype showed up many times. The chain has TRBV5-1 and TRBJ1-4; D may be TRBD1 (6 bases). The germline V gene has CDR1 SGHRS and CDR2 YFSETQ. Trimming removed 0 bases from V and 8 bases from J, with 14 bases in between. The length of the CDR3 is 15 residues. The CDR3 coding sequence is TGCGCCAGCAGCTTGGGAAACAGGGATGGCGAAAAACTGTTTTTT. Its translation: CASSLGNRDGEKLFF.

The genes are TRBV15 and TRBJ2-5, with 9 bases that match TRBD2. The end of the DNA aligns better with TRBJ2-1, so the J call may be wrong. Germline CDR1 and CDR2: LNHNV and YYDKDF (reference sequence). This CDR3 has 14 amino acids. In nucleotides, the CDR3 is TGTGCCACCAGCAGAGATCGTGGACTAGCGGAGCAGTTCTTC. This translates into CATSRDRGLAEQFF.

This clonotype occurred a few times. At one boundary the junction diverges from the germline segment, which might be a read error. The rearrangement links TRBV6-1 to TRBJ2-3; 7 nucleotides match TRBD1. This CDR3 comprises 15 residues. Germline-derived CDR1 and CDR2 are MNHNS and SASEGT. The CDR3 sequence: CASSPRTGSTDTQYF. Written as DNA, the CDR3 is TGCGCCAGCAGCCCCAGGACAGGAAGCACAGATACGCAGTATTTT.

The rearrangement joins TRBV20-1 to TRBJ2-6; no firm D call. The CDR3 runs to 14 residues. Germline V CDR1 and CDR2: DFQATT, SNEGSKA (reference sequence). Trimming cost V 0 bases and J 2 bases, with 5 bases left between them. Here the CDR3 reads CSARDHPGANVLTF. The CDR3 DNA reads as TGCAGTGCTAGAGACCACCCTGGGGCCAACGTCCTGACTTTC.

V is TRBV12-3 or TRBV12-4 and J is TRBJ1-2, with 7 bases identical to TRBD1. This CDR3 contains 11 residues. V dropped 10 bases and J dropped 7; count of bases not matched to a gene: 6. CDR3 sequence: CATEGAGGYTF. CDR3 DNA: TGTGCCACCGAGGGGGCGGGTGGCTACACCTTC.

The chain is built from TRBV5-1 and TRBJ2-2, with D possibly being TRBD1 (5 bases). Germline V gene sequence: CDR1 SGHRS, CDR2 YFSETQ. Trimming left V 4 bases short and J 7 bases short, with 20 bases between. The CDR3 covers 16 residues. CDR3 residues: CASSPPDPQGGGELFF. As DNA, the CDR3 is TGCGCCAGCAGCCCTCCTGATCCTCAGGGCGGCGGGGAGCTGTTTTTT.

In its sample, this clonotype was seen once. The chain combines TRBV7-2 with TRBJ1-1; D not resolved. Germline V lookup: CDR1 SGHTA, CDR2 FQGNSA. Trimming left V 2 bases short and J 6 bases short, with 10 bases between. The length of the CDR3 is 13 residues. For the CDR3, the DNA is TGTGCCAGCAGCTTAAAGACGAGTTCTGAAGCTTTCTTT. This sequence encodes CASSLKTSSEAFF.

This clonotype appeared a few times. The chain has TRBV7-9 and TRBJ2-5; 8 positions agree with TRBD2. The tail of the sequence fits TRBJ2-1 better, so the J call may be wrong. This CDR3 has 16 amino acids. Germline CDR1 reads SEHNR; CDR2 reads FQNEAQ (reference sequence). CDR3 region: CASSYIPSGYVREQFF. For the CDR3, the DNA is TGTGCCAGCAGCTACATTCCTAGCGGGTATGTCCGTGAGCAGTTCTTC.

This clonotype was observed at least ten times. This chain links TRBV9 with TRBJ1-2; tentatively, D is TRBD1 (5 bases). Trimming took 2 bases from V and 14 from J, leaving 19 bases between them. The germline V gene has CDR1 SGDLS and CDR2 YYNGEE. This CDR3 is built from 13 residues. CDR3 nucleotides: TGTGCCAGCAGCGTCCTGGGGCCGCGAGTGAAGACCTTC. Residues: CASSVLGPRVKTF.

This clonotype has a count of ten or more. The V and J genes are TRBV7-2 and TRBJ2-1; 11 bases map to TRBD2. Germline CDR1 is SGHTA and CDR2 is FQGNSA. The V gene end was trimmed by 2 bases and the J gene end by 10 bases; junction bases not matched to a gene: 1. The CDR3 contains 13 residues. The CDR3 DNA reads as TGTGCCAGCAGCTTACTAGCGGGAGGCGAGCAGTTCTTC. Residues: CASSLLAGGEQFF.

V and J are TRBV5-6 and TRBJ1-6, with D unresolved. V lost 6 bases to trimming and J lost 3 bases, with 16 bases between them. The germline gives CDR1 SGHDT, CDR2 YYEEEE. There are 16 residues in the CDR3. The CDR3 loop is CASTSWASLYNSPLHF. The CDR3 region has the DNA TGTGCCAGCACCTCTTGGGCCTCTCTCTATAATTCACCCCTCCACTTT.